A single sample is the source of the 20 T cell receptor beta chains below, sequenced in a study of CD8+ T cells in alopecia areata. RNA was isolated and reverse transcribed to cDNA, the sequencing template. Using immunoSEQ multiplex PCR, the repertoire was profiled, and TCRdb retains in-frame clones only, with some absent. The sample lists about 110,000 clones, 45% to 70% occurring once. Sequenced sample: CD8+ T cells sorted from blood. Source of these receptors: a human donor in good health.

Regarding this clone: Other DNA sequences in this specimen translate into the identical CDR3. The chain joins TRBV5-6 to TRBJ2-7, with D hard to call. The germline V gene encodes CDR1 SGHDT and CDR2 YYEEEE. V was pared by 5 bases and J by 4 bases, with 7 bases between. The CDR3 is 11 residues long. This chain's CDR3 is CASSLGYEQYF. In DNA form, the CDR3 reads TGTGCCAGCAGTCTCGGATACGAGCAGTACTTC.

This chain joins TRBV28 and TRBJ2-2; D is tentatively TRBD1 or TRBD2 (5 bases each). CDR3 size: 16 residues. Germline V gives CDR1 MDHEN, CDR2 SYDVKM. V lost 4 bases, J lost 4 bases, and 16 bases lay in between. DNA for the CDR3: TGTGCCAGCAGTTGGTACAGGTTTGGAGGCACCGGGGAGCTGTTTTTT. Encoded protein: CASSWYRFGGTGELFF.

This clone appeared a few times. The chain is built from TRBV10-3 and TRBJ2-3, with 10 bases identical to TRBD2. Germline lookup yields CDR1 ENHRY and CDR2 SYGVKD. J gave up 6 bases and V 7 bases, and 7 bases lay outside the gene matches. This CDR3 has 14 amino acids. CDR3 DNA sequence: TGTGCCATCAATAGCGGGGGGTTCGGGGATACGCAGTATTTT. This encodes CAINSGGFGDTQYF.

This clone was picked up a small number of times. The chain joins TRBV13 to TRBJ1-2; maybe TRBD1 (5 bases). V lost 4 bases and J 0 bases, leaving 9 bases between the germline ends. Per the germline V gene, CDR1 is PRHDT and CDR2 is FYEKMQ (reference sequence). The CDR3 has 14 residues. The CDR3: CASSSGTANYGYTF. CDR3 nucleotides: TGTGCCAGCAGCTCCGGGACTGCTAACTATGGCTACACCTTC.

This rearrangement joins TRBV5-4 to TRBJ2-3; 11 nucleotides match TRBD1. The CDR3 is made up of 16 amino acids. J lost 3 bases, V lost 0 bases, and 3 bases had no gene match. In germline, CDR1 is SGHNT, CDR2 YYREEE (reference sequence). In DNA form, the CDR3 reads TGTGCCAGCAGCTTGGGGACAGGGGGCGCGACAGATACGCAGTATTTT. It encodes CASSLGTGGATDTQYF.

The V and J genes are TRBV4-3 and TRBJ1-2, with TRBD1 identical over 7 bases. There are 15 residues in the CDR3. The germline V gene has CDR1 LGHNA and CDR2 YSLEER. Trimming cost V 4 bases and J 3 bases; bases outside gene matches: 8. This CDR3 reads CASSLAPTGYYGYTF. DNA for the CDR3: TGCGCCAGCAGCCTCGCCCCGACAGGGTACTATGGCTACACCTTC.

The CDR3 sequence is CASSEGGPYNEQFF. CDR3 bases: TGTGCCAGCAGTGAGGGGGGCCCGTACAATGAGCAGTTCTTC. The J gene is TRBJ2-1, the V gene TRBV25-1; either TRBD1 or TRBD2 may supply D (6 bases each). This CDR3 is 14 amino acids long. Germline loops: CDR1 MGHDK, CDR2 SYGVNS. The germline V and J ends were trimmed by 3 bases and 4 bases, with 10 bases remaining between them. The full variable domain, in which reference TRBV25-1 and TRBJ2-1 provide the parts outside the CDR3, is EADIYQTPRYLVIGTGKKITLECSQTMGHDKMYWYQQDPGMELHLIHYSYGVNSTEKGDLSSESTVSRIRTEHFPLTLESARPSHTSQYLCASSEGGPYNEQFFGPGTRLTVL.

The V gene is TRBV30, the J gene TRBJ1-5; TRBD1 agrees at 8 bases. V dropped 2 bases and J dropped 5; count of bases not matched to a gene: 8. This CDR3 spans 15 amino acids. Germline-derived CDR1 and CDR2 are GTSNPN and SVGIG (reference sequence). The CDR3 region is CAWSPGTGRDQPQHF. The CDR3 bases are TGTGCCTGGAGTCCCGGGACAGGCCGAGATCAGCCCCAGCATTTT.

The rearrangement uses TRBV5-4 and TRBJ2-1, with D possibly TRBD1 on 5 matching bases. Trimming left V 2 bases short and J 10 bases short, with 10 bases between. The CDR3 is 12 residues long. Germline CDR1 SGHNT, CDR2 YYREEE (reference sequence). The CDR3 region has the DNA TGTGCCAGCAGCTTAGGGGTGGGGGAGCAGTTCTTC. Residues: CASSLGVGEQFF.

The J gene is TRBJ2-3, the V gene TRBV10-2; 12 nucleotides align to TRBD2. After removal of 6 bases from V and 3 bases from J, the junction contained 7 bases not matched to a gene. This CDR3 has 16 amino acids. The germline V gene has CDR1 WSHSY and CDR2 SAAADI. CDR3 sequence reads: CASSEGLAGYTDTQYF. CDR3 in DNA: TGCGCCAGCAGCGAAGGACTAGCGGGGTATACAGATACGCAGTATTTT.

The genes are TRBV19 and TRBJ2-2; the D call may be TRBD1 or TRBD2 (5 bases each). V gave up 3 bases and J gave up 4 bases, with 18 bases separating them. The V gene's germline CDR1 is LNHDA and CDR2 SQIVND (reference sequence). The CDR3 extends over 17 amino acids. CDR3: CASSILRLGEITGELFF. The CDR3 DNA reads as TGTGCCAGTAGTATTTTGAGGCTAGGGGAGATCACCGGGGAGCTGTTTTTT.

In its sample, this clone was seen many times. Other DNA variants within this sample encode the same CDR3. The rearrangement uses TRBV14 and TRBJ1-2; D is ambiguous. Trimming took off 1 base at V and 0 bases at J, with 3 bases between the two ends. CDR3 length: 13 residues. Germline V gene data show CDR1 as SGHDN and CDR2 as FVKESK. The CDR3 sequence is CASSQGTNYGYTF. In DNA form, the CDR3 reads TGTGCCAGCAGCCAAGGGACTAACTATGGCTACACCTTC.

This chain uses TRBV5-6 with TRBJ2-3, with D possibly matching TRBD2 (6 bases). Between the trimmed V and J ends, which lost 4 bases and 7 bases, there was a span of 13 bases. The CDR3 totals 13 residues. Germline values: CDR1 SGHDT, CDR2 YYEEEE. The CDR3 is CASSGGSGYTQYF. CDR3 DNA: TGTGCCAGCAGCGGAGGGTCCGGTTATACGCAGTATTTT.

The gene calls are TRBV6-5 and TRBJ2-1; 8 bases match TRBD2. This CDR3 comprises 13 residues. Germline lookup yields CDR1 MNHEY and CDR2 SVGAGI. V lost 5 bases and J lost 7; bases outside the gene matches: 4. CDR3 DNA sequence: TGTGCCAGCAGTACTAGCGGTGTTAATGAGCAGTTCTTC. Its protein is CASSTSGVNEQFF.

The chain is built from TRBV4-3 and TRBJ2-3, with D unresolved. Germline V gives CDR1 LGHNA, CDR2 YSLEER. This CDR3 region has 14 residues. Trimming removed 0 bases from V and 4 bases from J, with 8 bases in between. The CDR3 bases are TGCGCCAGCAGCCAAGATTTTTCCGCAGATACGCAGTATTTT. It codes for CASSQDFSADTQYF.

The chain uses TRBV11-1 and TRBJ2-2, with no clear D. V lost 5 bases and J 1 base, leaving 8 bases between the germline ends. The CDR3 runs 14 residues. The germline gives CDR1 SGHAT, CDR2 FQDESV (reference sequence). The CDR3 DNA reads TGTGCCAGCAGCCTAAGAGGGAACACCGGGGAGCTGTTTTTT. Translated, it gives CASSLRGNTGELFF. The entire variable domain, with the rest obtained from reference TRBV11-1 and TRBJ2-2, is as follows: EAEVAQSPRYKITEKSQAVAFWCDPISGHATLYWYRQILGQGPELLVQFQDESVVDDSQLPKDRFSAERLKGVDSTLKIQPAELGDSAMYLCASSLRGNTGELFFGEGSRLTVL.

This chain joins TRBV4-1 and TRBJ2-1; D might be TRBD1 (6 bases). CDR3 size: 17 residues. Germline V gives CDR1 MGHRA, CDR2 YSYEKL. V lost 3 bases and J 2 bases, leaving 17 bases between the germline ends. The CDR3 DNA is TGCGCCAGCAGCCAGCGCCCGGACGAGGGGGCCTACAATGAGCAGTTCTTC. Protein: CASSQRPDEGAYNEQFF.

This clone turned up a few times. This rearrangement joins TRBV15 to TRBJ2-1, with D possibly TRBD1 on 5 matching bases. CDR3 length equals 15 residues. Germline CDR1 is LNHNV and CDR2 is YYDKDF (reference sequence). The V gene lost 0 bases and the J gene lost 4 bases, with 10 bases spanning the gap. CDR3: CATSRERTKYNEQFF. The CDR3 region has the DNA TGTGCCACCAGCAGAGAGCGGACAAAATACAATGAGCAGTTCTTC.

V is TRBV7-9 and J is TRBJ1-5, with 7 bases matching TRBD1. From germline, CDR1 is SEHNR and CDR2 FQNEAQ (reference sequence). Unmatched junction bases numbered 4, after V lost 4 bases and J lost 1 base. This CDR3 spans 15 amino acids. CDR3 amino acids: CASSSQTGSNQPQHF. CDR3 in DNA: TGTGCCAGCAGCTCCCAGACAGGGAGCAATCAGCCCCAGCATTTT.

In nucleotides, the CDR3 is TGTGCCAGCAGCCCCCGGGGGGTAGGCACAGATACGCAGTATTTT. Encoded protein: CASSPRGVGTDTQYF. The V and J genes are TRBV7-8 and TRBJ2-3; TRBD2 matches at 7 bases. Germline CDR1 and CDR2: SGHVS and FQNEAQ. CDR3 length equals 15 residues. V lost 5 bases and J lost 1; bases outside the gene matches: 6.